The sequence of this TCR beta chain was determined in a study of prognosis after radiotherapy for stage I lung cancer. Turning to the study itself: In 3 to 5 fractions, radiotherapy was administered as SBRT with a biologically effective dose of at least 100 Gy.

Germline lookup yields CDR1 SGHRS and CDR2 YFSETQ. The length of the CDR3 is 14 residues. Trimming at V came to 3 bases and at J to 6 bases, leaving 5 bases not matched to a gene. This clonotype has at least ten counts. From genomic DNA, two-round multiplex PCR was used to amplify TCR beta CDR3. First-round PCR employed TRBV- and TRBJ-specific primers for each gene. Using its own MiXCR run on the multiplex PCR reads, TCRdb lists one record per CDR3 protein. This sample carries tens of thousands of distinct CDR3 sequences, about 46% of them seen once, and the ten largest clones take 33%. At both of two time points, around 5.6 milliliters of peripheral blood were drawn.

The receptor's source is a donor aged 50 or older with non-small cell lung cancer. The starting material was PBMCs, obtained before or after stereotactic body radiation therapy (not recorded which). The chain combines TRBV5-1 with TRBJ2-1; 8 bases align to TRBD2. DNA of the CDR3: TGCGCCAGCAGCTATCTCAGCGGGAGCAATGAGCAGTTCTTC. Its translation: CASSYLSGSNEQFF.